The 15 T cell receptor beta chains reported below all come from one sample, sequenced in a study of cytomegalovirus exposure and HLA in healthy donors. This table comes from immunoSEQ multiplex PCR, and its TCRdb copy is limited to in-frame clones, with some not included. The table includes a few hundred thousand clones, around 86% detected once. Sequenced: PBMCs. The receptors stem from a woman aged 18 to 35 in good health and CMV-seronegative.

The rearrangement joins TRBV28 to TRBJ1-2; D is possibly TRBD1 (5 bases). Trimming pared 6 bases from V and 0 bases from J, leaving 11 bases between. The CDR3 extends over 14 amino acids. Germline lookup yields CDR1 MDHEN and CDR2 SYDVKM. This CDR3 is CASRRQLSNYGYTF. CDR3 nucleotide sequence: TGTGCCAGCAGGCGACAGCTGTCTAACTATGGCTACACCTTC.

The V call is TRBV27, the J call TRBJ2-5; D is possibly TRBD2 (5 bases). The germline V gene encodes CDR1 MNHEY and CDR2 SMNVEV (reference sequence). Trimming removed 6 bases from V and 3 bases from J, with 20 bases in between. This CDR3 is built from 16 residues. The CDR3 sequence is CASSSPLRGKKETQYF. The CDR3 DNA reads as TGTGCCAGCAGCTCTCCCCTAAGAGGGAAAAAAGAGACCCAGTACTTC.

This chain uses TRBV28 with TRBJ2-7; 11 bases are shared with TRBD1. The CDR3 is 15 residues long. The germline CDR1 and CDR2 sequences are MDHEN and SYDVKM. After removal of 3 bases from V and 2 bases from J, the junction contained 3 bases not matched to a gene. Here the CDR3 reads CASSFGQGAPYEQYF. The CDR3 nucleotides are TGTGCCAGCAGTTTTGGACAGGGGGCACCCTACGAGCAGTACTTC.

V usage is TRBV11-2 and J usage is TRBJ2-7, with a weak D call TRBD1 (7 bases). Looked up from germline, CDR1 is SGHAT and CDR2 is FQNNGV. The ends were cut back, 7 bases at V and 2 bases at J, with 15 bases in the middle. CDR3 length: 14 residues. CDR3 nucleotide sequence: TGTGCCAGCACCGAGGCGGGACAGCCCTACGAGCAGTACTTC. It encodes CASTEAGQPYEQYF.

Here the CDR3 DNA reads TGCAGCGTTGTTCCAGCAACTAATGAAAAACTGTTTTTT. It yields the protein CSVVPATNEKLFF. This chain joins TRBV29-1 and TRBJ1-4; D is uncertain. The ends were cut back, 4 bases at V and 0 bases at J, with 6 bases in the middle. The CDR3 loop spans 13 amino acids. Per the germline V gene, CDR1 is SQVTM and CDR2 is ANQGSEA.

CDR3 loop: CASSSQMSTDTQYF. CDR3 nucleotide sequence: TGTGCCAGCAGTTCACAGATGAGCACAGATACGCAGTATTTT. The J gene is TRBJ2-3, the V gene TRBV6-1; the D is unclear. The germline V gene encodes CDR1 MNHNS and CDR2 SASEGT. V was shortened by 5 bases and J by 0 bases, with 9 bases between the two germline ends. This CDR3 region has 14 residues.

The chain links TRBV5-6 to TRBJ2-1; 8 positions agree with TRBD2. Per the germline V gene, CDR1 is SGHDT and CDR2 is YYEEEE. CDR3 length: 17 amino acids. The ends lost 0 bases at V and 9 bases at J; junction bases unmatched: 14. The CDR3 is CASSLEVIGGVWREQFF. CDR3 sequence (DNA): TGTGCCAGCAGCTTGGAAGTTATCGGGGGGGTATGGCGTGAGCAGTTCTTC.

The V gene is TRBV27, the J gene TRBJ2-5; 10 nucleotides agree with TRBD2. With V trimmed by 0 bases and J by 5 bases, 6 bases remained unmatched. Per germline, CDR1 MNHEY and CDR2 SMNVEV (reference sequence). This CDR3 contains 16 residues. The CDR3, as DNA: TGTGCCAGCAGTTTATCTCCTAGCGGGAGAAGGGAGACCCAGTACTTC. Residues: CASSLSPSGRRETQYF.

The chain uses TRBV10-2 and TRBJ2-5; no definite D call. CDR3 length: 14 amino acids. Germline-derived CDR1 and CDR2 are WSHSY and SAAADI. V lost 3 bases and J lost 2, with 10 bases in between. The DNA of the CDR3 is TGCGCCAGCAGTGACTCGAGAGCACAAGAGACCCAGTACTTC. Translating it yields CASSDSRAQETQYF.

This chain uses TRBV5-6 with TRBJ1-1, with D possibly matching TRBD1 (5 bases). CDR1 and CDR2 from the germline V gene are SGHDT and YYEEEE. The CDR3 has 14 amino acids. V gave up 0 bases and J gave up 4 bases, with 10 bases separating them. CDR3 region: CASSLVSQGTEAFF. The CDR3 DNA reads TGTGCCAGCAGCTTGGTATCGCAGGGCACTGAAGCTTTCTTT.

The rearrangement links TRBV5-4 to TRBJ1-2, with 12 positions matching TRBD1. The CDR3 length is 14 residues. Germline values: CDR1 SGHNT, CDR2 YYREEE (reference sequence). Losses at the gene ends were 4 bases for V and 8 bases for J; bases not matched to a gene: 6. For the CDR3, the DNA is TGTGCCAGCAGCCGGGGACAGGGGGCGTTCGGCTACACCTTC. Its translation is CASSRGQGAFGYTF.

This chain uses TRBV15 with TRBJ1-4; no clear D gene. This CDR3 region has 15 residues. Germline values: CDR1 LNHNV, CDR2 YYDKDF (reference sequence). V lost 0 bases, J lost 0 bases, and 5 bases lay in between. The CDR3 sequence: CATSRDLTTNEKLFF. In DNA, the CDR3 is TGTGCCACCAGCAGAGATTTAACAACTAATGAAAAACTGTTTTTT.

This clone was observed a single time. The sample contains more than one DNA sequence encoding this CDR3. J is TRBJ2-5 and V is TRBV27; TRBD1 agrees at 8 bases. The germline V gene has CDR1 MNHEY and CDR2 SMNVEV (reference sequence). Trimming cost V 2 bases and J 4 bases; bases outside gene matches: 3. The CDR3 has 14 residues. The DNA of the CDR3 is TGTGCCAGCAGTTTAGGCAGGGGGCTAGAGACCCAGTACTTC. Amino acid sequence: CASSLGRGLETQYF.

The chain links TRBV10-1 to TRBJ2-3, with TRBD2 matching 7 bases. CDR1 and CDR2 (germline): WNHNN, SYGVQD (reference sequence). Unmatched junction bases numbered 12, after V lost 3 bases and J lost 6 bases. The CDR3 covers 16 residues. The CDR3 is CASSERGSALVDTQYF. CDR3 bases: TGCGCCAGCAGTGAACGCGGGAGCGCGCTCGTTGATACGCAGTATTTT.

V usage is TRBV5-6 and J usage is TRBJ1-2; unclear D gene. V was trimmed by 0 bases and J by 0 bases, leaving 15 bases between them. The CDR3 is 17 residues long. Germline V gives CDR1 SGHDT, CDR2 YYEEEE. DNA for the CDR3: TGTGCCAGCAGCTTGGCTCGATTCTTACAAGCTAACTATGGCTACACCTTC. Its translation: CASSLARFLQANYGYTF.